Shown below are 7 T cell receptor beta chains from a single sample sequenced in a study of T cells in Graves' hyperthyroidism and ophthalmopathy. It was RNA transcripts that yielded the amplified TCR beta CDR3 regions. HTBI primers were the set used in a first-round RT-PCR of the TCR CDR3. TCRdb reprocessed the multiplex PCR reads via MiXCR and lists one record per CDR3 protein. The sample yields approximately 430,000 distinct CDR3 sequences, approximately 14% seen once. The sequenced material came from blood. These receptors were obtained from a woman between 18 and 30 years old with Graves' hyperthyroidism.

This clonotype was found many times. The chain recombines TRBV2 with TRBJ2-7; D gene unclear. Germline values: CDR1 SNHLY, CDR2 FYNNEI. The CDR3 is made up of 13 amino acids. V shed 3 bases and J shed 4 bases, with 10 bases lying between them. CDR3 DNA: TGTGCCAGCAGTGAGCGGCCCGTTTACGAGCAGTACTTC. Amino acid sequence: CASSERPVYEQYF. Full variable domain (missing parts from reference TRBV2 and TRBJ2-7): EPEVTQTPSHQVTQMGQEVILRCVPISNHLYFYWYRQILGQKVEFLVSFYNNEISEKSEIFDDQFSVERPDGSNFTLKIRSTKLEDSAMYFCASSERPVYEQYFGPGTRLTVT.

This clonotype has at least ten counts. The gene calls are TRBV11-2 and TRBJ1-4, with 8 bases that match TRBD1. The CDR3 runs 17 residues. Looked up from germline, CDR1 is SGHAT and CDR2 is FQNNGV. The ends lost 1 base at V and 6 bases at J; junction bases unmatched: 10. CDR3 sequence (DNA): TGTGCCAGCAGCTTAGCCCCTTCCGGGACAGGTGATGAAAAACTGTTTTTT. It encodes CASSLAPSGTGDEKLFF.

This sequence joins TRBV3-1 and TRBJ1-4; possible D gene TRBD1, 5 bases. V was trimmed by 3 bases and J by 6 bases, leaving 11 bases between them. Germline CDR1 reads LGHDT; CDR2 reads YNNKEL (reference sequence). This CDR3 is built from 14 residues. The CDR3 sequence is CASSQWGLDEKLFF. The CDR3 DNA follows: TGTGCCAGCAGCCAGTGGGGGTTGGATGAAAAACTGTTTTTT.

Ten or more counts support this clonotype. The rearrangement uses TRBV19 and TRBJ2-3; the D is unclear. In germline, CDR1 is LNHDA, CDR2 SQIVND (reference sequence). The CDR3 runs to 15 residues. Trimming removed 6 bases from V and 0 bases from J, with 13 bases in between. The CDR3 DNA follows: TGTGCCAGTAGATCTTCCCTATCAAGCACAGATACGCAGTATTTT. Protein product: CASRSSLSSTDTQYF.

In its sample, this clonotype was seen many times. The chain uses TRBV28 and TRBJ1-5, with D unresolved. CDR1 and CDR2 from the germline V gene are MDHEN and SYDVKM. This CDR3 comprises 14 residues. The ends were cut back, 6 bases at V and 5 bases at J, with 14 bases in the middle. The CDR3 reads CASSPPGSYQPQHF. The CDR3 coding sequence is TGTGCCAGCAGCCCCCCCGGCAGTTATCAGCCCCAGCATTTT.

This clonotype was counted many times. The gene calls are TRBV28 and TRBJ1-2; D may be TRBD1 (5 bases). V gave up 3 bases and J gave up 4 bases, with 12 bases separating them. The CDR3 runs 14 residues. CDR1 is MDHEN, CDR2 SYDVKM, per germline. CDR3 coding DNA: TGTGCCAGCAGTTTTGTGAGGGACGCCTATGGCTACACCTTC. Amino acids: CASSFVRDAYGYTF.

This clonotype was counted many times. The chain links TRBV30 to TRBJ1-2, with 7 bases that match TRBD1. The V gene end was trimmed by 5 bases and the J gene end by 3 bases; junction bases not matched to a gene: 15. Germline values: CDR1 GTSNPN, CDR2 SVGIG (reference sequence). This CDR3 has 16 amino acids. The CDR3 protein is CAWGRAGQSSYYGYTF. CDR3 in DNA: TGTGCCTGGGGGAGGGCGGGACAGTCGTCTTACTATGGCTACACCTTC.